This T cell receptor beta chain was found in a study of post-analysis software for immune sequencing data. Study-level findings and limits: There was significantly lower normalized Chao1 diversity in multiple sclerosis patients than in controls. Patients carried five TRBV segments more frequently than controls did, and TRBV5-6, TRBV5-1 and TRBV20-1 were among them. Those samples that were prepared in the same batch co-clustered strongly by F measure.

The CDR3 consists of 17 residues. The germline gives CDR1 MGHRA, CDR2 YSYEKL. The J segment lost 7 bases and the V segment lost 0 bases, leaving 9 bases of the junction unmatched. Unique molecular identifiers had been added to the TCR beta cDNA libraries. Each batch of about 0.95 to 10 million T cells produced 500,000 to 550,000 cDNA molecules. In TCRdb, the PCR reads were re-called with MiXCR into one record per CDR3 protein. The table records about 680,000 distinct CDR3 sequences, roughly three fifths of them present only once. This clonotype was found a few times. Its cognate antigen is unknown. The material sequenced was blood. The rearrangement links TRBV4-1 to TRBJ2-1, with TRBD2 matching 10 bases. The source is a girl aged 2 to 9 with multiple sclerosis. The CDR3 loop reads CASSQDNLAGARNEQFF. In nucleotides, the CDR3 is TGCGCCAGCAGCCAAGATAATCTAGCGGGAGCTAGAAATGAGCAGTTCTTC.